The 15 T cell receptor beta chains below come from one sample, sequenced in a study of blood T cell repertoires in COVID-19. The data were produced by immunoSEQ multiplex PCR, yet TCRdb's version contains in-frame clones alone and is incomplete. The table lists about 36,000 clones, approximately 80% of them singletons. The sample taken for sequencing was peripheral blood. Receptors originate from a human donor in a cohort sampled during active COVID-19.

This clone was detected a few times. This rearrangement joins TRBV7-2 to TRBJ2-5; 12 bases are a match to TRBD2. This CDR3 has 16 residues. The J segment lost 3 bases and the V segment lost 3 bases, leaving 5 bases of the junction unmatched. CDR1 is SGHTA, CDR2 FQGNSA, per germline. This CDR3 reads CASSFTSGGREETQYF. The DNA for the CDR3 is TGTGCCAGCAGCTTTACTAGCGGGGGGAGGGAAGAGACCCAGTACTTC.

In its sample, this clone was seen a few times. The DNA for the CDR3 is TGTGCCAGCAGCCAAGTTCTAGGATCCTACGAGCAGTACTTC. Translating gives CASSQVLGSYEQYF. The gene calls are TRBV4-2 and TRBJ2-7; D remains ambiguous. Per germline, CDR1 LGHNA and CDR2 YNFKEQ. The V and J ends lost 1 base and 1 base respectively, with 8 bases between them. This CDR3 is built from 14 residues.

The genes are TRBV2 and TRBJ1-5; maybe TRBD1 (6 bases). V lost 5 bases and J 0 bases, leaving 11 bases between the germline ends. Germline V gives CDR1 SNHLY, CDR2 FYNNEI. This CDR3 comprises 15 residues. CDR3 DNA sequence: TGTGCCAGCAGTTCAGGACAGAATAGCAATCAGCCCCAGCATTTT. Protein product: CASSSGQNSNQPQHF.

This clone was seen only once. The rearrangement uses TRBV5-6 and TRBJ2-7; 8 positions match TRBD1. The junction had 8 bases not matched to a gene; V was cut back by 4 bases and J by 8 bases. Germline V gene sequence: CDR1 SGHDT, CDR2 YYEEEE. This CDR3 has 13 residues. For the CDR3, the DNA is TGTGCCAGCAGCGCCGGACAGGGAATGAAGCAGTACTTC. Its protein is CASSAGQGMKQYF. The full variable domain, with the rest looked up from reference TRBV5-6 and TRBJ2-7, is DAGVTQSPTHLIKTRGQQVTLRCSPKSGHDTVSWYQQALGQGPQFIFQYYEEEERQRGNFPDRFSGHQFPNYSSELNVNALLLGDSALYLCASSAGQGMKQYFGPGTRLTVT.

The V call is TRBV7-2, the J call TRBJ1-6, with D uncertain. Germline assignment: CDR1 SGHTA and CDR2 FQGNSA. Trimming left V 1 base short and J 7 bases short, with 11 bases between. CDR3 length: 15 amino acids. Here the CDR3 DNA reads TGTGCCAGCAGCTTAGGGCGGGCGCTGAATTCACCCCTCCACTTT. The encoded protein is CASSLGRALNSPLHF.

The chain joins TRBV20-1 to TRBJ2-3; D uncertain. This CDR3 spans 10 amino acids. The germline CDR1 and CDR2 sequences are DFQATT and SNEGSKA (reference sequence). The V end lost 6 bases, the J end lost 6 bases, and 7 bases lay between the germline ends. The CDR3 is CSASADTQYF. In DNA, the CDR3 is TGCAGTGCGTCCGCGGATACGCAGTATTTT.

The CDR3 region has the DNA TGTGCTAGTGGTTTGGGGACAGGCATCTCTGGGGCCAACGTCCTGACTTTC. Translated, it gives CASGLGTGISGANVLTF. The rearrangement links TRBV12-5 to TRBJ2-6; 7 bases fit TRBD1. The CDR3 length is 17 residues. V gave up 1 base and J gave up 0 bases; unmatched junction bases: 3. CDR1 and CDR2 (germline): LGHNT, FRNRAP.

This clone has just one count. The V gene is TRBV19, the J gene TRBJ1-4; no clear D gene. CDR3 size: 14 residues. V gave up 3 bases and J gave up 2 bases, with 7 bases separating them. Germline V CDR1 and CDR2: LNHDA, SQIVND (reference sequence). This CDR3 reads CASSITDTNEKLFF. As DNA, the CDR3 is TGTGCCAGTAGTATTACAGATACTAATGAAAAACTGTTTTTT.

The J gene is TRBJ2-1, the V gene TRBV7-9; 8 nucleotides line up with TRBD2. Losses at the gene ends were 1 base for V and 7 bases for J; bases not matched to a gene: 3. There are 14 residues in the CDR3. The germline CDR1 and CDR2 sequences are SEHNR and FQNEAQ (reference sequence). The CDR3 is CASSLVGTSNEQFF. The CDR3 region has the DNA TGTGCCAGCAGCTTAGTGGGGACTAGTAATGAGCAGTTCTTC.

The V and J genes are TRBV24-1 and TRBJ2-1; possibly TRBD2 for D (6 bases). CDR1 and CDR2 (germline): KGHDR, SFDVKD. V lost 5 bases and J 7 bases, leaving 11 bases between the germline ends. The CDR3 is 13 amino acids. For the CDR3, the DNA is TGTGCCACCAGTGCTGTAGCGGTAAATGAGCAGTTCTTC. Amino acids: CATSAVAVNEQFF.

CDR3 sequence reads: CASNQGRYQPQHF. CDR3 bases: TGTGCCAGCAATCAGGGTAGATATCAGCCCCAGCATTTT. The chain recombines TRBV28 with TRBJ1-5; D may be TRBD1 (5 bases). Germline V gene data show CDR1 as MDHEN and CDR2 as SYDVKM. Trimming pared 7 bases from V and 5 bases from J, leaving 12 bases between. The CDR3 loop spans 13 amino acids.

DNA of the CDR3: TGTGCTAGTGGTTTGGCCGGGACAGTCACTGAAGCTTTCTTT. It codes for CASGLAGTVTEAFF. The chain has TRBV12-5 and TRBJ1-1; 7 bases match TRBD1. Germline V gene sequence: CDR1 LGHNT, CDR2 FRNRAP. This CDR3 has 14 residues. The junction had 3 bases not matched to a gene; V was cut back by 1 base and J by 4 bases.

The chain uses TRBV5-1 and TRBJ2-5; D unresolved. The V end lost 1 base, the J end lost 5 bases, and 15 bases lay between the germline ends. CDR3 length: 15 amino acids. Germline lookup yields CDR1 SGHRS and CDR2 YFSETQ. CDR3 region: CASSLLGVLGETQYF. CDR3 nucleotide sequence: TGCGCCAGCAGCTTGCTAGGCGTACTCGGGGAGACCCAGTACTTC.

The chain is built from TRBV18 and TRBJ2-5, with TRBD1 as a possible D gene (6 bases). With 6 bases removed from V and 4 bases from J, the gap between germline ends came to 15 bases. The CDR3 sequence is 14 residues long. Looked up from germline, CDR1 is KGHSH and CDR2 is LQKENI. CDR3 sequence reads: CASSRVGAGETQYF. The CDR3 DNA follows: TGTGCCAGCTCGAGAGTGGGGGCAGGAGAGACCCAGTACTTC. Looking up the rest from reference TRBV18 and TRBJ2-5 gives the full variable domain: NAGVMQNPRHLVRRRGQEARLRCSPMKGHSHVYWYRQLPEEGLKFMVYLQKENIIDESGMPKERFSAEFPKEGPSILRIQQVVRGDSAAYFCASSRVGAGETQYFGPGTRLLVL.

This sequence joins TRBV2 and TRBJ2-4; D is ambiguous. The V gene lost 7 bases and the J gene lost 0 bases, with 22 bases spanning the gap. The CDR3 consists of 18 residues. Per germline, CDR1 SNHLY and CDR2 FYNNEI. CDR3 DNA sequence: TGTGCCAGCAAGGAATGGCTTAGCTCAACACTAGCCAAAAACATTCAGTACTTC. Translating it yields CASKEWLSSTLAKNIQYF.